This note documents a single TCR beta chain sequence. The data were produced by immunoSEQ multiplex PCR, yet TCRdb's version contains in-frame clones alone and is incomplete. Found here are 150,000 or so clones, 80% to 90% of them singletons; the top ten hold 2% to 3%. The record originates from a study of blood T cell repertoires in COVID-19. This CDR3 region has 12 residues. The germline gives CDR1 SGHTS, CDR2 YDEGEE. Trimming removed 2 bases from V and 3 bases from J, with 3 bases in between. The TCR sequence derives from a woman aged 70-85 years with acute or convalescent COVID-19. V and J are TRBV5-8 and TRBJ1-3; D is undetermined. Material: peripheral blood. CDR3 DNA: TGTGCCAGCAGCTTCCATGGAAACACCATATATTTT. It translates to CASSFHGNTIYF.